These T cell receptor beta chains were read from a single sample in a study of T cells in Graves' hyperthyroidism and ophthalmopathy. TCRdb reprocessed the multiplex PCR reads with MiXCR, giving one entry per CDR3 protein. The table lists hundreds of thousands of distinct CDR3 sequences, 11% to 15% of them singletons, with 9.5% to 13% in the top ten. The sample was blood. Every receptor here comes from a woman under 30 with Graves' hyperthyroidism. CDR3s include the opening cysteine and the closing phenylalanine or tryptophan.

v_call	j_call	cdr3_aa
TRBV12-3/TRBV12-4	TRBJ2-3	CASSSRRGRTDTQYF
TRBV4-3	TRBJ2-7	CASSHGQGNEQYF
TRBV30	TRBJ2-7	CACLSSALSYEQYF
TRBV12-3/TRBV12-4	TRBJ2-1	CASRISSYNEQFF
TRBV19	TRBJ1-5	CASTLLGTGSQPQHF
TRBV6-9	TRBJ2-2	CASSYLYTSGRGTGELFF
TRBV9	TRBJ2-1	CASSVGAKEQFF
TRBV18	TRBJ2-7	CASSRTSGNNEQYF
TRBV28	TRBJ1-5	CASSLQAVNNQPQHF
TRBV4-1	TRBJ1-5	CASSPSLWGVDQPQHF
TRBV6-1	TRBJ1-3	CAISTGEGNTIYF
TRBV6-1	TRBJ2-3	CASRGYGGRTSTDTQYF
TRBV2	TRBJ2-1	CASTGMGLAANEQFF
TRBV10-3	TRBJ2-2	CAIGSVTGNTGELFF
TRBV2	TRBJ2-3	CASSDGGLAGRRRDTDTQYF
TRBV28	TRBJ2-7	CASSSSGRSSYEQYF
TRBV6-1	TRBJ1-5	CASSTTAKLQPQHF
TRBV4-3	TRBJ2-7	CASSQEGDRGIYEQYF
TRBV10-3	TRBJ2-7	CAISGSGTGSSYEQYF
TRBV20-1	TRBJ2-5	CSAPWVETQYF
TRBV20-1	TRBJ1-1	CSARWRKSEAFF
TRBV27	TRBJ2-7	CASSRAVFYEQYF
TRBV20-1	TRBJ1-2	CSAQENGYTF
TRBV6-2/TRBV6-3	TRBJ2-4	CASSDLPTGLAKNIQYF
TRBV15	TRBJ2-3	CATSRESSGRPDTQYF
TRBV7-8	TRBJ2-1	CASSLRRPGQGNNEQFF
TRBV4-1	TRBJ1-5	CASSQEGRGNQPQHF
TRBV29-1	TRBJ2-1	CSGGPTTDSSSYNEQFF
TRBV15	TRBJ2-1	CAVPSGSYNEQFF
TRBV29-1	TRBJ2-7	CSARRGTSGSLSYEQYF
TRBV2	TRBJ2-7	CASSPPDVYEQYF
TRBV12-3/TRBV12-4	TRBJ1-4	CASSPGVGWEKLFF
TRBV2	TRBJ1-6	CASRGDGLNSPLHF
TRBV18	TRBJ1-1	CASSPLDSDYVEAFF
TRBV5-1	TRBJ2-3	CASSPWTSGTPTDTQYF
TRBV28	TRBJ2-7	CASGPTELSYEQYF
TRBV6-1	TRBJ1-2	CASSEGGGSYTF
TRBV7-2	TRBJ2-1	CASSLDRYRGFREQFF
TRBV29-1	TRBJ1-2	CSVYLERRVGGYTF
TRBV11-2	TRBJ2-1	CASSTTSGGAYEQFF
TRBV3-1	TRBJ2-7	CASSQGSIAGGLNF
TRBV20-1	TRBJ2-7	CSASGKSRGYSYEQYF
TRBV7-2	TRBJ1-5	CASSLGRYGNQPQHF
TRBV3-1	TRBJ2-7	CASSPTSGRGPYEQYF